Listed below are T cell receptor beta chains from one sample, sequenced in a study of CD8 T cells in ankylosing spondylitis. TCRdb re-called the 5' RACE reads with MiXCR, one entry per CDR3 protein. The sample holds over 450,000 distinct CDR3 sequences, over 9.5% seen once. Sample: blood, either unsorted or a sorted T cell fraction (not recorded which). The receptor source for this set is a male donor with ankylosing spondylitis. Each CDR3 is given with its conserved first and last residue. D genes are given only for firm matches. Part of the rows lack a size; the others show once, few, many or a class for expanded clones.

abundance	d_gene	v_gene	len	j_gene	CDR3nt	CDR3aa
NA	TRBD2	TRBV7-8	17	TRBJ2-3	TGTGCCAGCAGCTTAATCGGACTAGCGGGGACCCCGGATACGCAGTATTTT	CASSLIGLAGTPDTQYF
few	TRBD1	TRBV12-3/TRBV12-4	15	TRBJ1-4	TGTGCCAGCCGGGACAGGGGAGGGGGAGCTGAAAAACTGTTTTTT	CASRDRGGGAEKLFF
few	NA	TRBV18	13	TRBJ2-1	TGTGCCAGCTCCCGCGAGGATTACAATGAGCAGTTCTTC	CASSREDYNEQFF
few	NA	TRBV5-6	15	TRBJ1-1	TGTGCCAGCAGCCCCGGGGGGGGGAGGGGCACTGAAGCTTTCTTT	CASSPGGGRGTEAFF
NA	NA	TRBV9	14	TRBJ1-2	TGTGCCAGCAGCGTAGAAGACAGATTCTATGGCTACACCTTC	CASSVEDRFYGYTF
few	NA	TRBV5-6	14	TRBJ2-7	TGTGCCAGCAGCGCCGGGACCTACCTCTACGAGCAGTACTTC	CASSAGTYLYEQYF
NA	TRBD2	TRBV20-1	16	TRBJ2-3	TGCAGTGCTAAGGGTCGCGGGGGGGTCGGCACAGATACGCAGTATTTT	CSAKGRGGVGTDTQYF
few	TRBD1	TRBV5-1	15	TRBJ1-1	TGCGCCAGCAGCTTTCAGTCGGGGACAGGGTCTGAAGCTTTCTTT	CASSFQSGTGSEAFF
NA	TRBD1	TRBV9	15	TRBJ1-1	TGTGCCAGCAGCGGAGGGGGACAGGGGTGGACTGAAGCTTTCTTT	CASSGGGQGWTEAFF
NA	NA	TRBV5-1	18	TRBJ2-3	TGCGCCAGCAGCTTGGGCCTAAGGACACCTGGGCTCATAGATACGCAGTATTTT	CASSLGLRTPGLIDTQYF
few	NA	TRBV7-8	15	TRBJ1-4	TGTGCCAGCAGCTTAACTCGCTCTGGTGATGAAAAACTGTTTTTT	CASSLTRSGDEKLFF
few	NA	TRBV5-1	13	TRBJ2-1	TGCGCCAGCAGCCCTAGCGAATACAATGAGCAGTTCTTC	CASSPSEYNEQFF
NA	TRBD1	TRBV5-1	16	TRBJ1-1	TGCGCCAGCAGCTCATACTATGGACAGGGAGGCACTGAAGCTTTCTTT	CASSSYYGQGGTEAFF
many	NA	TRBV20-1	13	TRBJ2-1	TGCAGTGCTAGAGATTCCAACACCCCTGAGCAGTTCTTC	CSARDSNTPEQFF
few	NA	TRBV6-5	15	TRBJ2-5	TGTGCCAGCAGTTATTCCTTGGGCGTACAAGAGACCCAGTACTTC	CASSYSLGVQETQYF
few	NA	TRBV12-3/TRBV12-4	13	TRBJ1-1	TGTGCCAGCAGTTTAGGAGGGCCTTACGGGGCTTTCTTT	CASSLGGPYGAFF
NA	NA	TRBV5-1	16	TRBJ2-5	TGCGCCAGCAGCTTGGATGCAGGGGGCGGGAGAGAGACCCAGTACTTC	CASSLDAGGGRETQYF
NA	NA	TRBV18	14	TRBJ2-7	TGTGCCAGCTCACCACCGTCGTTGACCTACGAGCAGTACTTC	CASSPPSLTYEQYF
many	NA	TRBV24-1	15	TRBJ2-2	TGTGCCACCAGTGATGGGACGGGGCACACCGGGGAGCTGTTTTTT	CATSDGTGHTGELFF
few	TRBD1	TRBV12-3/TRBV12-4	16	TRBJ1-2	TGTGCCAGCAGTTTATGGGCAGGGGGCGAGAACTATGGCTACACCTTC	CASSLWAGGENYGYTF
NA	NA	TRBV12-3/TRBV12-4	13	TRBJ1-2	TGTGCCAGCAGCTTTGTAGGCCAATATGGCTACACCTTC	CASSFVGQYGYTF
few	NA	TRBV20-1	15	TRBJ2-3	TGCAGTGCTAGAGAAGGAGGGGCCGGCACAGATACGCAGTATTTT	CSAREGGAGTDTQYF
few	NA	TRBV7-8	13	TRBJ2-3	TGTGCCAGCAGCTTAGAGACGGAGGGTACGCAGTATTTT	CASSLETEGTQYF
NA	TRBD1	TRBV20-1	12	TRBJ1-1	TGCAGTGCTAGCGTAAGACAGGGCAAAGCTTTCTTT	CSASVRQGKAFF
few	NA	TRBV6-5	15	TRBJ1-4	TGTGCCAGCAGTTACTTGGGGGGTTCTAATGAAAAACTGTTTTTT	CASSYLGGSNEKLFF
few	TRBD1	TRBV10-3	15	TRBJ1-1	TGTGCCATCAGTTTTGAAGACAGGGGGGGGACTGAAGCTTTCTTT	CAISFEDRGGTEAFF
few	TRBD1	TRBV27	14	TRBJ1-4	TGTGCCAGCAGCCAAACAGGGGGGGGACTAAAACTGTTTTTT	CASSQTGGGLKLFF
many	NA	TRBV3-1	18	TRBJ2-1	TGTGCCAGCAGCCAAGGCGCAACACGGGAATTACAAATGAGGGGGCAGTTCTTC	CASSQGATRELQMRGQFF
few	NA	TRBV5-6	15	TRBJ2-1	TGTGCCAGCAGCTTGTTCGCCCAAACAAACAATGAGCAGTTCTTC	CASSLFAQTNNEQFF
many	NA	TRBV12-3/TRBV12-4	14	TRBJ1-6	TGTGCCAGCATCACATCGGGGGATCGATCACCCCTCCACTTT	CASITSGDRSPLHF
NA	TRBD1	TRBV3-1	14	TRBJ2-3	TGTGCCAGCAGCCGGGACAGGGGGCGCGATACGCAGTATTTT	CASSRDRGRDTQYF
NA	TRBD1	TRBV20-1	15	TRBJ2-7	TGCAGTGCTAACCCAAGCCAGGACAGGCCCCACGAGCAGTACTTC	CSANPSQDRPHEQYF
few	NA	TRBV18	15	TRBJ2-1	TGTGCCAGCTCACCACGACAGGTCTCCTACAATGAGCAGTTCTTC	CASSPRQVSYNEQFF
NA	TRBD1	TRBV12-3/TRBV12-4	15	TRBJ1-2	TGTGCCAGCAGTCCAGGGGGACAGGGAAACTATGGCTACACCTTC	CASSPGGQGNYGYTF
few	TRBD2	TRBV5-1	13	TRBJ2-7	TGCGCCAGCACGGGACTAGGCTCCTACGAGCAGTACTTC	CASTGLGSYEQYF
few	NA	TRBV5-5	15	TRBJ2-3	TGTGCCAGCAGCTTGGACAGTACTAGCACAGATACGCAGTATTTT	CASSLDSTSTDTQYF
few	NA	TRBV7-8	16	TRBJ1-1	TGTGCCAGCAGCTTACAATCGCGAGGGGCAGGCACTGAAGCTTTCTTT	CASSLQSRGAGTEAFF
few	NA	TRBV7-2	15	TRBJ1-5	TGTGCCAGCAGCTCGGGGGGGACCTCCAATCAGCCCCAGCATTTT	CASSSGGTSNQPQHF
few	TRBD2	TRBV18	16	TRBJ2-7	TGTGCCAGCTCACGAGAGCTAGCGGGCAGCTCCTACGAGCAGTACTTC	CASSRELAGSSYEQYF
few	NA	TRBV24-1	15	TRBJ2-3	TGTGCCACCAGTGATTTAGCGGAGGAGGGGAATACGCAGTATTTT	CATSDLAEEGNTQYF
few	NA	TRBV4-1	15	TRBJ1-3	TGCGCCAGCAGCCAAGGTGGGGTCTCTGGAAACACCATATATTTT	CASSQGGVSGNTIYF
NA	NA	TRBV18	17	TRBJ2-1	TGTGCCAGCTCACCATCGGGGTACAGTGTGGTGTCCAATGAGCAGTTCTTC	CASSPSGYSVVSNEQFF
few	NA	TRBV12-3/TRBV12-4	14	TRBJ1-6	TGTGCCAGCAGTTTATATGGATATAATTCACCCCTCCACTTT	CASSLYGYNSPLHF
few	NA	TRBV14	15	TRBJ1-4	TGTGCCAGCAGCCAAGAGAGGCAGGGTTACGAAAAACTGTTTTTT	CASSQERQGYEKLFF
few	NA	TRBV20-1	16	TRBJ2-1	TGCAGTGCTAGGTTCCTTGCGGGGCCCGTTTTCGATGAGCAGTTCTTC	CSARFLAGPVFDEQFF
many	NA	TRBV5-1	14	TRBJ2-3	TGCGCCAGCAGCTTGGGAGGCGTTAAAGATACGCAGTATTTT	CASSLGGVKDTQYF
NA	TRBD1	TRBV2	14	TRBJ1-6	TGTGCCAGCAGTGAAGACAGGGGGCCTTCACCCCTCCACTTT	CASSEDRGPSPLHF
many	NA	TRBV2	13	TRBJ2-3	TGTGCCAGCAGTCCCACAGGGCCAGATACGCAGTATTTT	CASSPTGPDTQYF
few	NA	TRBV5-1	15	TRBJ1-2	TGCGCCAGCAGCTCGTACCCGGGGGGGTACTATGGCTACACCTTC	CASSSYPGGYYGYTF
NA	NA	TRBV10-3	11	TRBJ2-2	TGTGCCATCAGTGACGCCGGGGAGCTGTTTTTT	CAISDAGELFF
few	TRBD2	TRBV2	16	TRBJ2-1	TGTGCCAGCAGCCCTACCGCTAGCGGAGAATACAATGAGCAGTTCTTC	CASSPTASGEYNEQFF
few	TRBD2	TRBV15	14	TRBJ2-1	TGTGCCACCAGCAGACTAGCGGGAGAGGATGAGCAGTTCTTC	CATSRLAGEDEQFF
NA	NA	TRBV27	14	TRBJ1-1	TGTGCCAGCAGTTTATGGGGGGTAGGGACTGAAGCTTTCTTT	CASSLWGVGTEAFF
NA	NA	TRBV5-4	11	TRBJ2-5	TGTGCCAGCAGCATGAGGGGAGTCCAGTACTTC	CASSMRGVQYF
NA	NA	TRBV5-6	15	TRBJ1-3	TGTGCCAGCAGCTTGTATGCGATAGGTGGAAACACCATATATTTT	CASSLYAIGGNTIYF
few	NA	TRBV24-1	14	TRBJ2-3	TGTGCCACCAGTGGGGGGAAGGACACAGATACGCAGTATTTT	CATSGGKDTDTQYF
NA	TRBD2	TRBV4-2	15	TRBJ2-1	TGTGCCAGCAGCCAAGTTTCTAGCGGCTACAATGAGCAGTTCTTC	CASSQVSSGYNEQFF